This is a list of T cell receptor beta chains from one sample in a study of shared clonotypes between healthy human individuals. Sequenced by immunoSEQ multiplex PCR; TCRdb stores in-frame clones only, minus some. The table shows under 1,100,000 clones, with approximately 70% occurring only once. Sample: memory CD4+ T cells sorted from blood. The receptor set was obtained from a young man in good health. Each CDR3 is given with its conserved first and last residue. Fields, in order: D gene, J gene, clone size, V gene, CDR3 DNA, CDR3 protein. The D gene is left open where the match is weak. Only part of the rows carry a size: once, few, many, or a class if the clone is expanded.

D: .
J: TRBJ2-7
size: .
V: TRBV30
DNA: TGTGCCTGGAGTGTACTTGACAGCACGCACTTC
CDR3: CAWSVLDSTHF

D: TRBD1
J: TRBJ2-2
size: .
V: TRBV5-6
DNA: TGTGCCAGCAGCGCCGGGACAGGGGGAACCGGGGAGCTGTTTTTT
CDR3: CASSAGTGGTGELFF

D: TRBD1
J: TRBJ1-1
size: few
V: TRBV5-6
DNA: TGTGCCAGCAGCTTGGACAGGGGGCGATTGGACACTGAAGCTTTCTTT
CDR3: CASSLDRGRLDTEAFF

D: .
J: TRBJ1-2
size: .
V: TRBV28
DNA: TGTGCCAGCAGTCTCTCTTCCTATGGCTACACCTTC
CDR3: CASSLSSYGYTF

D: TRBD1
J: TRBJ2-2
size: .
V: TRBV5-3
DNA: TGTGCCAGAAGCCCTAACGGACAGGGGAACACCGGGGAGCTGTTTTTT
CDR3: CARSPNGQGNTGELFF

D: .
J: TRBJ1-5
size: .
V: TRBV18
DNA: TGTGCCAGCTCACCTACAGGGTCCGGTCAGCCCCAGCATTTT
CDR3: CASSPTGSGQPQHF

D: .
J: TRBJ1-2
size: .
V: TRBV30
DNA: TGTGCCTGGAGCCCCGAACAGGGACTCGGCTACACCTTC
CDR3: CAWSPEQGLGYTF

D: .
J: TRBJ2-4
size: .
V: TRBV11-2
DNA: TGTGCCAGCAGCTGGGAGGTTAAAAACATTCAGTACTTC
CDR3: CASSWEVKNIQYF

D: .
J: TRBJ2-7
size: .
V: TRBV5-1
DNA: TGCGCCAGCAGCTTGGTTTTGGGGAGCGAGCAGTACTTC
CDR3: CASSLVLGSEQYF

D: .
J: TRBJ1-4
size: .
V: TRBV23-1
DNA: TGCGCCAGCAGCCAACTTCAGGGATCTCCCCGAAAACTGTTTTTT
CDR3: CASSQLQGSPRKLFF

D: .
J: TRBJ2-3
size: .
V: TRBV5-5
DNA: TGTGCCAGCAGCCGCAGGGGAATGGGAGATACGCAGTATTTT
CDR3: CASSRRGMGDTQYF

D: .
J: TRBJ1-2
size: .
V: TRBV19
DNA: TGTGCCAGTAGTGAACCGGGAACTGTGGGCTACACCTTC
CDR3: CASSEPGTVGYTF

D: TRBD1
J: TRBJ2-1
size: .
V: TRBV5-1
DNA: TGCGCCAGCAGCTTGGCGACAGGGTCCTACAATGAGCAGTTCTTC
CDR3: CASSLATGSYNEQFF

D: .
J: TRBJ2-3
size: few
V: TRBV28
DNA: TGTGCCAGCAGAACGGATTCCGGGACGCAGTATTTT
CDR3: CASRTDSGTQYF

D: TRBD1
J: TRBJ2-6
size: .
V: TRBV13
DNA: TGTGCCAGCAGCGAGGGACAGACAAGTGGGGCCAACGTCCTGACTTTC
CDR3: CASSEGQTSGANVLTF

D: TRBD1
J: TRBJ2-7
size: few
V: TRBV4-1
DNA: TGCGCCAGCAGCCAAGGGACCCCCGGGACAGCGAGCTCCTACGAGCAGTACTTC
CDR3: CASSQGTPGTASSYEQYF

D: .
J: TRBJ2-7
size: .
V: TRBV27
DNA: TGTGCCAGCAGTAGAGATGCATTTACCTACGAGCAGTACTTC
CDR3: CASSRDAFTYEQYF

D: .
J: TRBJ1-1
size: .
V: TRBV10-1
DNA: TGCGCCAGCAGTGAGACAGAGCACACTGAAGCTTTCTTT
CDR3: CASSETEHTEAFF

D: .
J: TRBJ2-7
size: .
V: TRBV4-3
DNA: TGCGCCAGCAGCCGTGACCTCGGTGGGGAATCCTACGAGCAGTACTTC
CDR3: CASSRDLGGESYEQYF